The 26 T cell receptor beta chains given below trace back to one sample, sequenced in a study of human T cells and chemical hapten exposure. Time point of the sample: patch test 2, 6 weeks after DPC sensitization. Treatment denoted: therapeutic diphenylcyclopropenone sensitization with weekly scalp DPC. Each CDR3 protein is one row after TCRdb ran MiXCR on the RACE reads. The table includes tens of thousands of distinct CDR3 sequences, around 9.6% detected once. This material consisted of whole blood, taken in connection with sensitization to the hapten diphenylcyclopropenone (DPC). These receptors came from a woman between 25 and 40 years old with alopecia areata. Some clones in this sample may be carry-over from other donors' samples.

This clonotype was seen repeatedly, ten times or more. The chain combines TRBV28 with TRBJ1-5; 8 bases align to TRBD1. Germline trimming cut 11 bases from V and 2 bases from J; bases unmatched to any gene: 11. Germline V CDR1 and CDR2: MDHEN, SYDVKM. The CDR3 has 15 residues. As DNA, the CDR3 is TGTGCCGCCCGAGCTCCGGGACAGGGCAATCAGCCCCAGCATTTT. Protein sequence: CAARAPGQGNQPQHF.

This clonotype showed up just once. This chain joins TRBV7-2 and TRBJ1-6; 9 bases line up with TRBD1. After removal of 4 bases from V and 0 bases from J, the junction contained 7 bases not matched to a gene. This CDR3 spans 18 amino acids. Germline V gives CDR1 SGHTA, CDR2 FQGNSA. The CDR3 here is CASSYAGTGSSYNSPLHF. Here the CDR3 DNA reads TGTGCCAGCAGCTACGCCGGGACAGGGTCCTCCTATAATTCACCCCTCCACTTT.

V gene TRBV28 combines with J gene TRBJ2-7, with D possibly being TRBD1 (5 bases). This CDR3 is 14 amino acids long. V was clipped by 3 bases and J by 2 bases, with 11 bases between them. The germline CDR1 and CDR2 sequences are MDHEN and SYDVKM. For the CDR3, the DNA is TGTGCCAGCAGTTTGGCCGACAGTCCCTACGAGCAGTACTTC. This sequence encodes CASSLADSPYEQYF.

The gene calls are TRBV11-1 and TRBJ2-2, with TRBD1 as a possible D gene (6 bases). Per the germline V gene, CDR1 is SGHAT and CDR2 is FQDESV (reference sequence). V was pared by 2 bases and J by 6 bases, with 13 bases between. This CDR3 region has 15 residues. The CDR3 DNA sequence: TGTGCCAGCAGCTTACAAGGGGGTCAGGCCGGGGAGCTGTTTTTT. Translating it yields CASSLQGGQAGELFF.

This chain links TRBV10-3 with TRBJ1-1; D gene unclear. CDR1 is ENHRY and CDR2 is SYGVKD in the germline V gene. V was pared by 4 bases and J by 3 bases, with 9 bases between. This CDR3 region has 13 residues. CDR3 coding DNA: TGTGCCATCAGTGCTCGGTGGGACACTGAAGCTTTCTTT. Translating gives CAISARWDTEAFF.

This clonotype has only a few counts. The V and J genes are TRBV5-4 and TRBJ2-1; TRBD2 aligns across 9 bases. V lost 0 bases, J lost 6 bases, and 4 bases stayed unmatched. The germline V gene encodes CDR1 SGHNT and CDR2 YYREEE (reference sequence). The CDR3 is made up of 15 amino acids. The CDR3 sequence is CASSLDSGGFNEQFF. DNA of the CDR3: TGTGCCAGCAGCTTGGATAGCGGGGGATTCAATGAGCAGTTCTTC.

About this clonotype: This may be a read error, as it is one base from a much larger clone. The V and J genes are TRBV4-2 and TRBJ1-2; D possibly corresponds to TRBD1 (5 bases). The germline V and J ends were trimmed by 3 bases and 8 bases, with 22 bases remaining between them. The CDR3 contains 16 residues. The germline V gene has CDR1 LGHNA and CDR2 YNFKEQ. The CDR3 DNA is TGTGCCAGCAGCCACCCAACCGGGGCCCAAGACGGGGGCTACACCTTC. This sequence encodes CASSHPTGAQDGGYTF.

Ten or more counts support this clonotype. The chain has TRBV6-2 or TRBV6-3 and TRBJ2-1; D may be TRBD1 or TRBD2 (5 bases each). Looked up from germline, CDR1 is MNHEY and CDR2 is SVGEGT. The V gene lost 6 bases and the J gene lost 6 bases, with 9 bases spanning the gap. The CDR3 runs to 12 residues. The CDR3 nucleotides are TGTGCCAGCAGGAGGGGTGGCAATGAGCAGTTCTTC. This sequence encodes CASRRGGNEQFF.

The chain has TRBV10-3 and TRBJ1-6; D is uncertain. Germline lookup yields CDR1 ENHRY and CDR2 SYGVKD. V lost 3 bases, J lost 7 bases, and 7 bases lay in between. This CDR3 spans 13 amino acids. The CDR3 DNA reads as TGTGCCATCAGTGACGGGTACAATTCACCCCTCCACTTT. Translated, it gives CAISDGYNSPLHF.

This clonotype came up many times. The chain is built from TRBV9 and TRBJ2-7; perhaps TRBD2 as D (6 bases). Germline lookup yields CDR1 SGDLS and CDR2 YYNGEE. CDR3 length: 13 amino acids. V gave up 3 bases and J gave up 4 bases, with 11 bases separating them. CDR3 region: CASSEGRGYEQYF. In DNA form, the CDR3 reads TGTGCCAGCAGCGAAGGACGGGGGTACGAGCAGTACTTC.

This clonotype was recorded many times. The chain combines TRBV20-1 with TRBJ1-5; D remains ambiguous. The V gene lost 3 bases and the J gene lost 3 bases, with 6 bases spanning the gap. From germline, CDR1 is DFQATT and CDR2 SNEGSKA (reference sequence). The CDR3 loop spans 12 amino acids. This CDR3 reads CSARALNQPQHF. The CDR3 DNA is TGCAGTGCTAGGGCACTCAATCAGCCCCAGCATTTT.

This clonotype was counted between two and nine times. The CDR3 nucleotides are TGTGCCTGGAGTGTCCCATGGTCGAACACCGGGGAGCTGTTTTTT. This translates into CAWSVPWSNTGELFF. The V and J genes are TRBV30 and TRBJ2-2; D remains ambiguous. Between the trimmed V and J ends, which lost 0 bases and 0 bases, there was a span of 8 bases. Germline-derived CDR1 and CDR2 are GTSNPN and SVGIG (reference sequence). This CDR3 contains 15 residues.

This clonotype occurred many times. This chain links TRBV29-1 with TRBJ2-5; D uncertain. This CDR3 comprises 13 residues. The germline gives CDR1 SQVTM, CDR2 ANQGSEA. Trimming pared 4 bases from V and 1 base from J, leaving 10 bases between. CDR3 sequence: CSVARNPQETQYF. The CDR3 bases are TGCAGCGTTGCTCGCAATCCCCAAGAGACCCAGTACTTC. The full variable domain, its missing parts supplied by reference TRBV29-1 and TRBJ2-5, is SAVISQKPSRDICQRGTSLTIQCQVDSQVTMMFWYRQQPGQSLTLIATANQGSEATYESGFVIDKFPISRPNLTFSTLTVSNMSPEDSSIYLCSVARNPQETQYFGPGTRLLVL.

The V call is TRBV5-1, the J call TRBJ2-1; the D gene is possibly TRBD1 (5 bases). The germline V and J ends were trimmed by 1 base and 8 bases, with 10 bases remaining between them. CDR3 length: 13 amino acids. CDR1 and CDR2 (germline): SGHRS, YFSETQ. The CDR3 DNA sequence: TGCGCCAGCAGCTTGCGCCCCAGGGATGAGCAGTTCTTC. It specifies CASSLRPRDEQFF.

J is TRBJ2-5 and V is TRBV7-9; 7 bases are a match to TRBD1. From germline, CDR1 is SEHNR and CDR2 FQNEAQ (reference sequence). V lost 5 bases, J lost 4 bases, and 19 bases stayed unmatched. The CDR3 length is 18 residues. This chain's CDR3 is CASSRLPPGTDPLETQYF. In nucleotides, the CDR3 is TGTGCCAGCAGCCGCCTACCCCCCGGGACAGATCCCTTAGAGACCCAGTACTTC.

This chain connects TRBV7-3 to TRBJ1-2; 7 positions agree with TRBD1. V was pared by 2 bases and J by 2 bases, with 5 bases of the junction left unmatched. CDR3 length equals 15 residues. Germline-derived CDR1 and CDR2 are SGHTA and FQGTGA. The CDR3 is CASSLYPGGNYGYTF. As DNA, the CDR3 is TGTGCCAGCAGCTTATATCCAGGGGGGAACTATGGCTACACCTTC.

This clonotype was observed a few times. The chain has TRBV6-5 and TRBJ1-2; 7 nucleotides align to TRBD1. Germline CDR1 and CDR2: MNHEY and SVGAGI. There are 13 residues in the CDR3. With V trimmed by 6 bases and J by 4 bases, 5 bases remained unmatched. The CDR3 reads CASSQTGTYGYTF. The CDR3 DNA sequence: TGTGCCAGCAGCCAGACAGGGACCTATGGCTACACCTTC.

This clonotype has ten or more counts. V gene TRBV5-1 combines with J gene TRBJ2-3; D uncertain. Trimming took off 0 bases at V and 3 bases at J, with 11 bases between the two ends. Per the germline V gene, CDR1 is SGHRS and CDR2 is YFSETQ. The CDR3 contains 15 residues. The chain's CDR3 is CASSLASAATDTQYF. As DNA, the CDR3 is TGCGCCAGCAGCTTGGCCTCTGCTGCAACAGATACGCAGTATTTT.

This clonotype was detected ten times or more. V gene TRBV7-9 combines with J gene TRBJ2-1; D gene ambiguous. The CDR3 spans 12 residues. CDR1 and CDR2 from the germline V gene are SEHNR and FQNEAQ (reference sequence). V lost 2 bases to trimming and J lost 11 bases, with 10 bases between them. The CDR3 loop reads CASSLTTPQQFF. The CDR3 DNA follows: TGTGCCAGCAGCTTAACCACCCCGCAGCAGTTCTTC.

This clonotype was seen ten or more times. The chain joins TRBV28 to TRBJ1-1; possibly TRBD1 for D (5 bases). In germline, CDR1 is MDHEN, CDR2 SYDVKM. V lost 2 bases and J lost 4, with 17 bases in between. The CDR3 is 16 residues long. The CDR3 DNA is TGTGCCAGCAGTTTAAGGGGAGCGTCGTGGGGCACTGAAGCTTTCTTT. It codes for CASSLRGASWGTEAFF.

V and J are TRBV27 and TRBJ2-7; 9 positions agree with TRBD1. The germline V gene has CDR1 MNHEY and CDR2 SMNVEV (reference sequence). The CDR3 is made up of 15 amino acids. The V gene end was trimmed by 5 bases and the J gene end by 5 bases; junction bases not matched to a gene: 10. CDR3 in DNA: TGTGCCAGCAGTCACGACCCACAGGGGGCCGACGAGCAGTACTTC. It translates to CASSHDPQGADEQYF.

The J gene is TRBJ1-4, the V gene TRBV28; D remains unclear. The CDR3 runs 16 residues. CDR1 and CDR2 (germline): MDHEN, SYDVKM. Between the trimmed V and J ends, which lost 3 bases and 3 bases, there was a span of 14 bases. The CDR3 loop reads CASSFRLQIPNEKLFF. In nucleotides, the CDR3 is TGTGCCAGCAGTTTCAGGTTGCAGATACCTAATGAAAAACTGTTTTTT.

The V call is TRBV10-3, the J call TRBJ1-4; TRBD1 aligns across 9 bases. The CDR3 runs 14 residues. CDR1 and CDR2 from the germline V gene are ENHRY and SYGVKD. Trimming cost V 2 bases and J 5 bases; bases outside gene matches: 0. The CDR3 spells CAISEGQGNEKLFF. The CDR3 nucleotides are TGTGCCATCAGTGAGGGACAGGGGAATGAAAAACTGTTTTTT.

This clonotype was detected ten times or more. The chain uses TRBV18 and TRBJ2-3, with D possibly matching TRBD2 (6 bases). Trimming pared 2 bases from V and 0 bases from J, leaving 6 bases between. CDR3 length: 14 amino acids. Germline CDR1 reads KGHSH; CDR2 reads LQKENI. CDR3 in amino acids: CASSPSGSTDTQYF. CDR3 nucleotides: TGTGCCAGCTCACCAAGCGGGAGCACAGATACGCAGTATTTT.

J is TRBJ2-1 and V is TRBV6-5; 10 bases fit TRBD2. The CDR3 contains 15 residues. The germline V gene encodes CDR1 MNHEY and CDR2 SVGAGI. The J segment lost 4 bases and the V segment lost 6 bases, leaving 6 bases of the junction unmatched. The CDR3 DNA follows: TGTGCCAGCAGATTAGGACTAGCGGAGTACAATGAGCAGTTCTTC. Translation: CASRLGLAEYNEQFF.

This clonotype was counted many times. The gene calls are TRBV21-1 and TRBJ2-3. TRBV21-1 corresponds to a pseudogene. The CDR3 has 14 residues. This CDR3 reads CASSLLIGTGTQYF. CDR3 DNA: TGTGCCAGCAGCCTTCTGATCGGCACGGGTACGCAGTATTTT.